The 16 T cell receptor beta chains in this list originate from one sample, sequenced in a study of CD8 T cells in ankylosing spondylitis. Study-wide points: Seemingly characteristic of ankylosing spondylitis blood was a TCR beta motif consisting of about 8 highly homologous variants.

Antigens of these TCRs are unknown. TCRdb analysed the 5' RACE reads with MiXCR anew, one entry per CDR3 protein. The sample consists of under 550,000 distinct CDR3 sequences, approximately 26% of them appearing once. The sample consisted of blood, either unsorted or a sorted T cell fraction (not recorded which). The receptors shown here come from a male donor with ankylosing spondylitis.

This clonotype was seen a handful of times. V gene TRBV11-2 combines with J gene TRBJ2-1, with D unclear. Trimming left V 5 bases short and J 8 bases short, with 10 bases between. Germline CDR1 reads SGHAT; CDR2 reads FQNNGV. This CDR3 region has 12 residues. CDR3 sequence (DNA): TGTGCCAGCAGCGTCCCCGCATATGAGCAGTTCTTC. Encoded protein: CASSVPAYEQFF.

V and J are TRBV20-1 and TRBJ2-7; D possibly corresponds to TRBD2 (6 bases). The V end was cut by 0 bases, the J end by 2 bases, with 14 bases between. CDR3 length: 15 amino acids. CDR1 is DFQATT, CDR2 SNEGSKA, per germline (reference sequence). This CDR3 is CSARDLGRGPYEQYF. The CDR3 nucleotides read TGCAGTGCTAGAGATCTAGGGCGGGGCCCCTACGAGCAGTACTTC.

This rearrangement joins TRBV14 to TRBJ1-6; TRBD1 aligns across 7 bases. J gave up 5 bases and V 4 bases, and 5 bases lay outside the gene matches. Germline CDR1 reads SGHDN; CDR2 reads FVKESK. CDR3 length: 15 residues. The CDR3, as DNA: TGTGCCAGCAGCCTAAGGGACAGCAATAATTCACCCCTCCACTTT. As protein: CASSLRDSNNSPLHF.

The chain joins TRBV7-2 to TRBJ1-6, with TRBD1 as a possible D gene (6 bases). V lost 5 bases to trimming and J lost 8 bases, with 16 bases between them. The CDR3 runs 15 residues. Germline-derived CDR1 and CDR2 are SGHTA and FQGNSA. For the CDR3, the DNA is TGTGCCAGCAGCCCAACATCAGGGGCGGATTCACCCCTCCACTTT. This encodes CASSPTSGADSPLHF.

This chain joins TRBV6-4 and TRBJ2-1; 10 bases match TRBD2. The CDR3 is 17 residues long. Trimming at V came to 2 bases and at J to 12 bases, leaving 16 bases not matched to a gene. Germline V gene sequence: CDR1 MRHNA, CDR2 SNTAGT. CDR3: CASSDTPPSGSRWRQFF. Written as DNA, the CDR3 is TGTGCCAGCAGTGACACCCCTCCTAGCGGGAGTCGATGGAGGCAGTTCTTC.

This clonotype turned up a few times. The rearrangement links TRBV5-1 to TRBJ2-3; the match to TRBD2 covers 9 bases. Germline CDR1 reads SGHRS; CDR2 reads YFSETQ. The CDR3 length is 15 residues. J lost 4 bases, V lost 3 bases, and 6 bases had no gene match. CDR3 loop: CASSSGVAGADTQYF. DNA of the CDR3: TGCGCCAGCAGCTCCGGGGTAGCGGGAGCAGATACGCAGTATTTT.

The chain recombines TRBV9 with TRBJ1-2; 8 bases align to TRBD1. The CDR3 contains 17 residues. After removal of 3 bases from V and 0 bases from J, the junction contained 10 bases not matched to a gene. CDR1 and CDR2 (germline): SGDLS, YYNGEE. The chain's CDR3 is CASSGSGTGQTNYGYTF. The CDR3 DNA sequence: TGTGCCAGCAGCGGCTCCGGGACAGGCCAAACTAACTATGGCTACACCTTC.

The J gene is TRBJ2-7, the V gene TRBV20-1; no definite D call. V was clipped by 0 bases and J by 2 bases, with 11 bases between them. Germline V gene data show CDR1 as DFQATT and CDR2 as SNEGSKA (reference sequence). The CDR3 runs 14 residues. For the CDR3, the DNA is TGCAGTGCTAGAGATTGGCGGTCGACCTACGAGCAGTACTTC. Translated: CSARDWRSTYEQYF.

The chain recombines TRBV5-1 with TRBJ2-5; D is perhaps TRBD2 (6 bases). This CDR3 has 16 amino acids. Germline CDR1 is SGHRS and CDR2 is YFSETQ. V gave up 0 bases and J gave up 2 bases, with 14 bases separating them. The CDR3 protein is CASSLALAYPQETQYF. In DNA form, the CDR3 reads TGCGCCAGCAGCTTGGCCCTAGCGTACCCTCAAGAGACCCAGTACTTC.

This clonotype was counted only a few times. The gene calls are TRBV2 and TRBJ1-5, with 7 bases matching TRBD1. With 1 base clipped from V and 5 bases from J, the junction kept 20 bases outside the gene matches. The CDR3 runs 20 residues. Germline CDR1 is SNHLY and CDR2 is FYNNEI. CDR3 amino acids: CASSEVLTGTVGASHQPQHF. Written as DNA, the CDR3 is TGTGCCAGCAGTGAAGTGCTTACCGGGACAGTGGGGGCGAGCCATCAGCCCCAGCATTTT.

The chain recombines TRBV20-1 with TRBJ2-1; either TRBD1 or TRBD2 may fit D (5 bases each). This CDR3 has 18 residues. Per germline, CDR1 DFQATT and CDR2 SNEGSKA (reference sequence). V was cut by 3 bases and J by 2 bases, with 23 bases left in between. The CDR3 reads CSASQPPGAGRPYNEQFF. Written as DNA, the CDR3 is TGCAGTGCTAGCCAACCCCCTGGGGCGGGTAGACCCTACAATGAGCAGTTCTTC.

This clonotype showed up just a few times. The chain carries TRBV5-8 and TRBJ2-7; the match to TRBD2 covers 8 bases. The CDR3 consists of 16 residues. Germline assignment: CDR1 SGHTS and CDR2 YDEGEE. The junction had 9 bases not matched to a gene; V was cut back by 4 bases and J by 0 bases. CDR3 in amino acids: CASSPRGGPSSYEQYF. CDR3 in DNA: TGTGCCAGCAGCCCCCGGGGGGGGCCGAGCTCCTACGAGCAGTACTTC.

This rearrangement joins TRBV20-1 to TRBJ2-5, with a weak D call TRBD2 (7 bases). The CDR3 contains 15 residues. The germline CDR1 and CDR2 sequences are DFQATT and SNEGSKA (reference sequence). V dropped 3 bases and J dropped 4 bases, with 18 bases sitting between them. The CDR3 bases are TGCAGTGCTAGGCCGATTACAGGGAGGGGAGAGACCCAGTACTTC. Protein sequence: CSARPITGRGETQYF.

The chain couples TRBV5-1 to TRBJ1-3; weak D call: TRBD1 (5 bases). Germline V gives CDR1 SGHRS, CDR2 YFSETQ. The ends were cut back, 0 bases at V and 3 bases at J, with 13 bases in the middle. CDR3 length: 16 residues. CDR3: CASSLGRELLGNTIYF. In DNA, the CDR3 is TGCGCCAGCAGCTTGGGCAGGGAACTCCTTGGAAACACCATATATTTT.

CDR3: CASSPTGHRSGNTIYF. As DNA, the CDR3 is TGTGCCAGCAGCCCCACAGGGCACCGCTCTGGAAACACCATATATTTT. V usage is TRBV7-6 and J usage is TRBJ1-3, with TRBD1 as a possible D gene (6 bases). The CDR3 spans 16 residues. Germline lookup yields CDR1 SGHVS and CDR2 FNYEAQ. V was trimmed by 5 bases and J by 0 bases, leaving 14 bases between them.

The chain uses TRBV11-2 and TRBJ2-7, with D tentatively TRBD1 (5 bases). The germline V gene has CDR1 SGHAT and CDR2 FQNNGV. The V end was cut by 7 bases, the J end by 0 bases, with 13 bases between. CDR3 length: 14 residues. The CDR3 nucleotides read TGTGCCAGCACCCTCGGTGGGGCCTCCTACGAGCAGTACTTC. Translation: CASTLGGASYEQYF.